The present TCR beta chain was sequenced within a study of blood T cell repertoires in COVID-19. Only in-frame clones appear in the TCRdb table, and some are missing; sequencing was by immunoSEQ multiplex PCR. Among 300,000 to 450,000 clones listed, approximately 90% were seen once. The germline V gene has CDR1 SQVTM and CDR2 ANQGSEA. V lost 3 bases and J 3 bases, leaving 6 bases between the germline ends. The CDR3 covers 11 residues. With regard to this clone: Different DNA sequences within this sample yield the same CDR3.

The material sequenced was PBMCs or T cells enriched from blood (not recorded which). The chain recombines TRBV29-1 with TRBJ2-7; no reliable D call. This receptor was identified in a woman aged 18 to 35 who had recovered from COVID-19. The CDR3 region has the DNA TGCAGCGTTGATTCGGGCTACGAGCAGTACTTC. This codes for CSVDSGYEQYF.